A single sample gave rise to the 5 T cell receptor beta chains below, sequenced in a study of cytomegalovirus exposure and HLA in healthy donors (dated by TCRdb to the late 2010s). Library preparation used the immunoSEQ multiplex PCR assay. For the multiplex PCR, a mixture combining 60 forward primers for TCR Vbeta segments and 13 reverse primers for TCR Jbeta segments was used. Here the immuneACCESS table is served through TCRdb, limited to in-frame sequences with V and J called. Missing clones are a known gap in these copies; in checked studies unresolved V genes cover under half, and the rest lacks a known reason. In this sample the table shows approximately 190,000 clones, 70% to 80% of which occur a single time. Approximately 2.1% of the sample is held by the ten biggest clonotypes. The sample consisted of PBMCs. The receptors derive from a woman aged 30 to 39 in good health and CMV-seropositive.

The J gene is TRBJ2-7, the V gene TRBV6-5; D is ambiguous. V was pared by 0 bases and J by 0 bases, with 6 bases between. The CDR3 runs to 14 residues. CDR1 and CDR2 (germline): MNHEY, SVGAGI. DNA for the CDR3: TGTGCCAGCAGTTACTCGAGGAGCTCCTACGAGCAGTACTTC. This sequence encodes CASSYSRSSYEQYF.

The CDR3 DNA follows: TGTGCCACCAGCAGGTTTTCCCGGGGAACCTATGGCTACACCTTC. Amino acid sequence: CATSRFSRGTYGYTF. The chain is built from TRBV15 and TRBJ1-2; the D is unclear. This CDR3 has 15 residues. The V end was cut by 3 bases, the J end by 4 bases, with 15 bases between. Germline V lookup: CDR1 LNHNV, CDR2 YYDKDF (reference sequence).

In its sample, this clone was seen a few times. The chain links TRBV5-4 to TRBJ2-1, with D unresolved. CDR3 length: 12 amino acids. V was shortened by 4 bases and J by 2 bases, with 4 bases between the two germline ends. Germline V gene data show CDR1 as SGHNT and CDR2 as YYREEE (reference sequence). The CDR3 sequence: CASSAAYNEQFF. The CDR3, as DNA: TGTGCCAGCAGCGCGGCCTACAATGAGCAGTTCTTC. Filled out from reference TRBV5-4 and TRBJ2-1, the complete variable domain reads ETGVTQSPTHLIKTRGQQVTLRCSSQSGHNTVSWYQQALGQGPQFIFQYYREEENGRGNFPPRFSGLQFPNYSSELNVNALELDDSALYLCASSAAYNEQFFGPGTRLTVL.

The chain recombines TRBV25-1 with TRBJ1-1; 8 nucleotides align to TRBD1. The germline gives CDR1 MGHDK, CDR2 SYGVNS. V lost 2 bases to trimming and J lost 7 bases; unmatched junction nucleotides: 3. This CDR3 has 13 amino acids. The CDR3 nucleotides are TGTGCCAGCAGTGAAGGGGACAGGCTTGAAGCTTTCTTT. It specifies CASSEGDRLEAFF.

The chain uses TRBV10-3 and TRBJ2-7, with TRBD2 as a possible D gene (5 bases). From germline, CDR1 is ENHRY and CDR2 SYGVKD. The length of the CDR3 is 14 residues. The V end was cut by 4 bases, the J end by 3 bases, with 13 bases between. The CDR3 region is CAISGRSGVYEQYF. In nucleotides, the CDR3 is TGTGCCATCAGTGGAAGGAGCGGAGTCTACGAGCAGTACTTC.